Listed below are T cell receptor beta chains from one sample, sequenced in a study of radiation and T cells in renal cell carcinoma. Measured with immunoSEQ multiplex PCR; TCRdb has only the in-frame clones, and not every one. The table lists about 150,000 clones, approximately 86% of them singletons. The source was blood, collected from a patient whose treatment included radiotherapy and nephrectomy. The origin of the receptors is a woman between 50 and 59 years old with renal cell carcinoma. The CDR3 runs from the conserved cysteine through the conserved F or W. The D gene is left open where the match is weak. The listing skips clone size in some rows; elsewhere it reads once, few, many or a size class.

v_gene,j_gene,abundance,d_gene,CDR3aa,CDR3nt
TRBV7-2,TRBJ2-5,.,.,CASRPGTSVVETQYF,TGTGCCAGCAGGCCCGGGACTTCCGTTGTAGAGACCCAGTACTTC
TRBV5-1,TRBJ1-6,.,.,CASSSEDNSPLHF,TGCGCCAGCAGCTCAGAGGATAATTCACCCCTCCACTTT
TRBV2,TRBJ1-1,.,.,CASNQDLKTEAFF,TGTGCCAGCAACCAAGATCTGAAGACTGAAGCTTTCTTT
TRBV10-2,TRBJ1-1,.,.,CASSGNTEAFF,TGCGCCAGCAGTGGGAACACTGAAGCTTTCTTT
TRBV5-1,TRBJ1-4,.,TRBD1,CASSLEQGGNEKLFF,TGCGCCAGCAGCTTGGAACAGGGGGGGAATGAAAAACTGTTTTTT
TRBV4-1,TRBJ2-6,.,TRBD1,CASRTGSSGANVLTF,TGCGCCAGCAGGACAGGGAGCTCTGGGGCCAACGTCCTGACTTTC
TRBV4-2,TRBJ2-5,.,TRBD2,CASSQGLAGVGETQYF,TGTGCCAGCAGCCAAGGCCTAGCGGGAGTTGGGGAGACCCAGTACTTC
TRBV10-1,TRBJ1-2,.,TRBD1,CASRGQGANYGYTF,TGCGCCAGCCGGGGACAGGGGGCGAACTATGGCTACACCTTC
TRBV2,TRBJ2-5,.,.,CASSAHPGGETQYF,TGTGCCAGCAGTGCCCATCCGGGTGGAGAGACCCAGTACTTC
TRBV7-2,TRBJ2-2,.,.,CASSRGHSTGELFF,TGTGCCAGCAGCCGCGGACATTCCACCGGGGAGCTGTTTTTT
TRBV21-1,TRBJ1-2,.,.,CASRPGVWQGANYGYTF,TGTGCCAGCAGGCCCGGGGTATGGCAGGGAGCTAACTATGGCTACACCTTC
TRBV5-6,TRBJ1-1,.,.,CASSLNRKDTEAFF,TGTGCCAGCAGCTTGAACAGGAAGGACACTGAAGCTTTCTTT
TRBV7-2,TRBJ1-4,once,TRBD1,CASSLDRPPTNEKLFF,TGTGCCAGCAGCTTGGACAGGCCCCCAACTAATGAAAAACTGTTTTTT
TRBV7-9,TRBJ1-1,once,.,CASSSQWQGGDTEAFF,TGTGCCAGCAGCTCTCAATGGCAGGGAGGAGACACTGAAGCTTTCTTT
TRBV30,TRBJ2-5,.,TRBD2,CAWSRSGDGSQYF,TGTGCCTGGAGTCGGAGCGGGGACGGTTCCCAGTACTTC
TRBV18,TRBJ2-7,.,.,CASSPTAETYEQYF,TGTGCCAGCTCACCGACAGCGGAAACCTACGAGCAGTACTTC
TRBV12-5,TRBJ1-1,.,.,CASAQAPRTGFGEAFF,TGTGCTAGTGCCCAAGCCCCCAGAACAGGGTTCGGTGAAGCTTTCTTT